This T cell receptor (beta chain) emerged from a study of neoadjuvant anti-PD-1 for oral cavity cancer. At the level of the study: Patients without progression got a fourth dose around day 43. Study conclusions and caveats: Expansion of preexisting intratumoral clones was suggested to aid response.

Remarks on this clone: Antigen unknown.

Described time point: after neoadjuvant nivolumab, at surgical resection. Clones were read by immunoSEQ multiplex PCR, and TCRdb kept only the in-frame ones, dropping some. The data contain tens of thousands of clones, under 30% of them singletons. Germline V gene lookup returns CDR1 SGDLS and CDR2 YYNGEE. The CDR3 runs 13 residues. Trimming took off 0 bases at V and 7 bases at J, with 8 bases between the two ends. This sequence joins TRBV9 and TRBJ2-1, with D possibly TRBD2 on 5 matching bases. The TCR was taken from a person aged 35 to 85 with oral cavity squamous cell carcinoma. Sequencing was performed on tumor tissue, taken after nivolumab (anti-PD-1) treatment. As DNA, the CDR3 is TGTGCCAGCAGCGTAGGGAGAGGGAATGAGCAGTTCTTC. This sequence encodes CASSVGRGNEQFF.